This T cell receptor beta chain was found in a study of read filtering for tumor transcriptome and immune sequencing (dated by TCRdb to about 2020). Broadly, across the study: The cohort had about 17 male and more than 12 female patients with a mean age of around 66 years, ranging from 47 to 80. Using the same bone marrow samples, the study compared TCR repertoires obtained by targeted immune repertoire sequencing with those obtained by bulk whole-transcriptome sequencing. Under revised international staging, about eight patients fell into R-ISS I, 15 or so into R-ISS II and about seven into R-ISS III. A main aim was a read-filtering strategy for immune repertoire data, specifically whether clonotypes supported by a single read should be removed. Per sample, about 3.5 to 11 million TCR-region mapped reads were obtained with IR-seq, compared with only roughly 80 to 1273 with RNA-seq. After DNase treatment, whole-transcriptome libraries were prepared with the TruSeq RNA Access Library Prep Kit. Study-wide findings and limitations: The sorted CD138-negative fraction was a mixed bone marrow immune population, not purified T cells. When single-read clonotypes were removed, the proportions of shared clonotypes in IR-seq and RNA-seq correlated more strongly. Single-read clonotypes made up about 80% of clonotypes but only around 4% of total reads in IR-seq, compared with approximately 75% of clonotypes and 35% to 45% of reads in RNA-seq. IR-seq captured clonotypes at much higher depth and more reliably than RNA-seq, and smaller IR-seq throughput sufficed to identify most shared clonotypes.

Every patient had bone marrow sampled at the time of active disease. Bone marrow mononuclear cells were isolated by Ficoll-Hypaque density gradient centrifugation. Myeloma plasma cells were removed and CD138-negative cells were obtained by negative selection following labeling with CD138 magnetic microbeads on a MACS separator. Flow cytometry with CD138 antibodies on an Attune NxT was used to check how pure the isolated cells were. Total RNA was extracted using TRIzol reagent and was quantified on a NanoDrop spectrophotometer. Paired RNA-seq and IR-seq were performed on the CD138-negative bone marrow sample of each patient. There are many counts of this clonotype. Its antigen remains undetermined. Base qualities were left out, and no much larger clone turns up one base away. The trim is 6 bases for V and 7 bases for J, with a gap of 13 bases between the germline ends. The CDR3 measures 13 amino acids from cysteine to phenylalanine. Just CDR3 DNA is preserved here, 39 bases in frame from base 1. CDR1 and CDR2 are read off the germline V gene (reference sequence) as MNHEY and SMNVEV.

Starting from about 400 ng RNA, TCR libraries were constructed with the Immunoverse kit using molecular barcoded adaptors that cover the alpha/delta and beta/gamma chains. The same RNA used for transcriptome sequencing was used for TCR library preparation. Sequencing of the TCR libraries was done on an Illumina HiSeq 4000 with 2 x 150 cycles. Concerning the study's data processing: TCR reads were aligned to human V, D, J and C references and assembled into CDR3 clonotypes with MiXCR, including quality filtering and error correction. The tcR package in R was used to analyze clonotype counts and gene usage diversity. Raw mapping reads were checked after the RNA-seq reads had been mapped by STAR aligner version 2.5.3a onto the human GRCh37 genome. IR-seq fastq files were randomly downsampled with Seqtk 1.3 to test the effect of sequencing depth on detected clonotypes. The public reads were reanalyzed by TCRdb: fastp trimming at Q25, MiXCR alignment, in-frame beta chains only. Every distinct CDR3 protein forms one entry, paired with its most common genes and DNA. The V and J calls were determined by TCRdb, not by the authors. Recorded for this sample are about 40,000 distinct CDR3 sequences; approximately 14% of them occurred a single time. The top ten clones comprise 25% to 30% of the sample.

The sequence was obtained from a donor aged 40 or over with multiple myeloma. The rearrangement combines TRBV27 with TRBJ1-5, with a tentative D gene TRBD1 over 5 matching bases. Input material: a population of CD138-negative cells sorted from bone marrow. The sample's cell subset or site label, in plain terms: bone marrow mononuclear cells depleted of CD138+ plasma/myeloma cells by negative magnetic selection. The DNA sequence is given as TGTGCCAGCAGGAGGGGCCCGGGGCAGCCCCAGCATTTT. Its translation reads: CASRRGPGQPQHF.